These 31 T cell receptor beta chains were sequenced from one sample in a study of CD8 T cells in ankylosing spondylitis. Each CDR3 protein gets one entry after TCRdb re-called the 5' RACE reads with MiXCR. The sample lists approximately 35,000 distinct CDR3 sequences; 11% to 15% were seen once. Material for sequencing was blood. These TCRs come from a male donor with ankylosing spondylitis or in good health (not recorded which).

This chain uses TRBV7-2 with TRBJ2-1; D not resolved. The germline V gene has CDR1 SGHTA and CDR2 FQGNSA. Trimming took off 5 bases at V and 9 bases at J, with 14 bases between the two ends. The CDR3 covers 13 residues. The CDR3 reads CASSDLKGSEQFF. The CDR3 DNA sequence: TGTGCCAGCAGCGACCTCAAGGGAAGTGAGCAGTTCTTC. Drawing the rest from reference TRBV7-2 and TRBJ2-1, the complete variable domain is GAGVSQSPSNKVTEKGKDVELRCDPISGHTALYWYRQSLGQGLEFLIYFQGNSAPDKSGLPSDRFSAERTGGSVSTLTIQRTQQEDSAVYLCASSDLKGSEQFFGPGTRLTVL.

The chain has TRBV4-3 and TRBJ2-1; D not certain. V was clipped by 1 base and J by 5 bases, with 12 bases between them. The germline V gene encodes CDR1 LGHNA and CDR2 YSLEER. The CDR3 length is 15 residues. The CDR3 region has the DNA TGCGCCAGCAGCCAAGTGGTGCCTTGGGACAATGAGCAGTTCTTC. Its translation: CASSQVVPWDNEQFF.

V is TRBV30 and J is TRBJ1-4; no clear D. V lost 2 bases and J 5 bases, leaving 12 bases between the germline ends. From germline, CDR1 is GTSNPN and CDR2 SVGIG (reference sequence). The CDR3 runs 14 residues. CDR3 sequence: CAWSKRAVNEKLFF. CDR3 DNA: TGTGCCTGGAGTAAGAGGGCGGTAAATGAAAAACTGTTTTTT.

This clonotype was counted between two and nine times. The chain recombines TRBV28 with TRBJ2-1, with 8 bases lining up with TRBD1. Germline V gene lookup returns CDR1 MDHEN and CDR2 SYDVKM. The CDR3 consists of 16 residues. Trimming cost V 7 bases and J 9 bases; bases outside gene matches: 17. CDR3 DNA sequence: TGTGCCAGCAACTCCTTATCAGGACAGGGACACCCTGAGCAGTTCTTC. Protein sequence: CASNSLSGQGHPEQFF.

This clonotype was picked up a small number of times. This chain uses TRBV5-1 with TRBJ2-1; tentatively, D is TRBD2 (6 bases). CDR1 SGHRS and CDR2 YFSETQ come from the germline V gene. This CDR3 spans 14 amino acids. V dropped 0 bases and J dropped 9 bases, with 13 bases sitting between them. The CDR3 region is CASSLVGGTSEQFF. The CDR3 DNA is TGCGCCAGCAGCTTGGTGGGCGGGACGAGTGAGCAGTTCTTC.

V is TRBV12-3 or TRBV12-4 and J is TRBJ2-2; D remains unclear. V was cut by 5 bases and J by 3 bases, with 4 bases left in between. CDR3 length: 12 amino acids. This CDR3 is CASSIHTGELFF. In DNA, the CDR3 is TGTGCCAGCAGTATACACACCGGGGAGCTGTTTTTT.

V is TRBV29-1 and J is TRBJ1-4; D is undetermined. V was trimmed by 0 bases and J by 4 bases, leaving 9 bases between them. In germline, CDR1 is SQVTM, CDR2 ANQGSEA. This CDR3 region has 14 residues. The CDR3 reads CSVEDSASNEKLFF. The CDR3, as DNA: TGCAGCGTTGAAGATTCGGCTAGTAATGAAAAACTGTTTTTT. Filled out from reference TRBV29-1 and TRBJ1-4, the complete variable domain reads SAVISQKPSRDICQRGTSLTIQCQVDSQVTMMFWYRQQPGQSLTLIATANQGSEATYESGFVIDKFPISRPNLTFSTLTVSNMSPEDSSIYLCSVEDSASNEKLFFGSGTQLSVL.

This clonotype was counted between two and nine times. V usage is TRBV7-3 and J usage is TRBJ2-7; no reliable D call. With 8 bases removed from V and 2 bases from J, the gap between germline ends came to 13 bases. The CDR3 extends over 13 amino acids. From germline, CDR1 is SGHTA and CDR2 FQGTGA. CDR3 in DNA: TGTGCCAGCCTCACTAACGGCCCCTACGAGCAGTACTTC. This gives the protein CASLTNGPYEQYF.

In its sample, this clonotype was seen many times. J is TRBJ1-3 and V is TRBV20-1, with TRBD1 matching 7 bases. The trim removed 2 bases at V and 3 bases at J, leaving 10 bases unmatched. This CDR3 is 16 amino acids long. From germline, CDR1 is DFQATT and CDR2 SNEGSKA (reference sequence). CDR3 bases: TGCAGTGCTAGACCCCTTCAGGGGGAGTTTGGAAACACCATATATTTT. This codes for CSARPLQGEFGNTIYF.

This clonotype was counted a few times. J is TRBJ1-1 and V is TRBV5-1; perhaps TRBD1 as D (5 bases). V was cut by 3 bases and J by 1 base, with 16 bases left in between. The germline V gene has CDR1 SGHRS and CDR2 YFSETQ. CDR3 size: 16 residues. The CDR3 sequence: CASSWSSGRRNTEAFF. As DNA, the CDR3 is TGCGCCAGCAGCTGGAGCTCGGGGCGGAGGAACACTGAAGCTTTCTTT.

V and J are TRBV6-5 and TRBJ2-2, with D possibly called TRBD1 or TRBD2 (5 bases each). The CDR3 length is 17 residues. Trimming cost V 4 bases and J 6 bases, with 21 bases left between them. Germline assignment: CDR1 MNHEY and CDR2 SVGAGI. This chain's CDR3 is CASSWWDPEVIAGELFF. The CDR3 nucleotides read TGTGCCAGCAGTTGGTGGGACCCGGAGGTAATCGCCGGGGAGCTGTTTTTT.

The chain carries TRBV9 and TRBJ2-1; D gene uncertain. V was clipped by 2 bases and J by 9 bases, with 12 bases between them. In germline, CDR1 is SGDLS, CDR2 YYNGEE. The CDR3 spans 13 residues. The CDR3 DNA follows: TGTGCCAGCAGCGTGTTGCTTCTTACTGAGCAGTTCTTC. This codes for CASSVLLLTEQFF.

This clonotype was counted a few times. This chain connects TRBV7-3 to TRBJ2-1; 7 nucleotides align to TRBD1. Germline V gives CDR1 SGHTA, CDR2 FQGTGA. V lost 5 bases to trimming and J lost 0 bases; unmatched junction nucleotides: 7. There are 16 residues in the CDR3. In nucleotides, the CDR3 is TGTGCCAGCAGCCGGGGACAGCTGAGCTCCTACAATGAGCAGTTCTTC. It encodes CASSRGQLSSYNEQFF.

The chain uses TRBV6-5 and TRBJ2-5; possible D gene TRBD1, 5 bases. This CDR3 spans 15 amino acids. CDR1 is MNHEY, CDR2 SVGAGI, per germline. The V end lost 0 bases, the J end lost 2 bases, and 10 bases lay between the germline ends. The CDR3 bases are TGTGCCAGCAGTTACTCGGGGCGGATTCAAGAGACCCAGTACTTC. Translating gives CASSYSGRIQETQYF.

J is TRBJ2-3 and V is TRBV29-1, with unresolved D. The CDR3 consists of 12 residues. The germline CDR1 and CDR2 sequences are SQVTM and ANQGSEA. Trimming removed 4 bases at V and 2 bases at J, with 7 bases between. This CDR3 reads CSVGKNTDTQYF. Written as DNA, the CDR3 is TGCAGCGTTGGGAAGAACACAGATACGCAGTATTTT.

This clonotype was observed a few times. The V call is TRBV20-1, the J call TRBJ2-3; D not certain. The length of the CDR3 is 12 residues. V lost 7 bases, J lost 6 bases, and 14 bases lay in between. The germline gives CDR1 DFQATT, CDR2 SNEGSKA (reference sequence). The CDR3 sequence: CSVKGHADTQYF. DNA of the CDR3: TGCAGTGTTAAAGGGCACGCGGATACGCAGTATTTT.

This clonotype was detected a few times. J is TRBJ1-5 and V is TRBV15; D is possibly TRBD1 (5 bases). V was shortened by 2 bases and J by 3 bases, with 8 bases between the two germline ends. Germline CDR1 reads LNHNV; CDR2 reads YYDKDF (reference sequence). The CDR3 length is 14 residues. CDR3 region: CATSRQGNNQPQHF. The CDR3 coding sequence is TGTGCCACCAGCAGACAGGGCAACAATCAGCCCCAGCATTTT.

This clonotype was counted between two and nine times. This rearrangement joins TRBV20-1 to TRBJ2-3, with D tentatively TRBD1 or TRBD2 (5 bases each). The CDR3 extends over 15 amino acids. Germline loops: CDR1 DFQATT, CDR2 SNEGSKA (reference sequence). V was cut by 6 bases and J by 5 bases, with 21 bases left in between. CDR3 region: CSAGLDTGLIDTQYF. CDR3 sequence (DNA): TGCAGTGCCGGCCTGGACACCGGACTTATAGATACGCAGTATTTT.

Sample share makes this clonotype medium-sized. The V call is TRBV24-1, the J call TRBJ2-2; TRBD2 agrees at 7 bases. The CDR3 has 15 amino acids. Germline values: CDR1 KGHDR, CDR2 SFDVKD. With 6 bases clipped from V and 4 bases from J, the junction kept 7 bases outside the gene matches. CDR3 sequence (DNA): TGTGCCACCAGTATGGCGGGAGTCCCCACCGGGGAGCTGTTTTTT. Its translation is CATSMAGVPTGELFF.

This clonotype occurred a few times. V is TRBV6-5 and J is TRBJ2-2; 8 bases are shared with TRBD1. This CDR3 region has 14 residues. CDR1 and CDR2 (germline): MNHEY, SVGAGI. The ends lost 6 bases at V and 7 bases at J; junction bases unmatched: 7. The DNA of the CDR3 is TGTGCCAGCAGCCCCACAGGGGGTATCGGGGAGCTGTTTTTT. Amino acids: CASSPTGGIGELFF.

This clonotype was observed a handful of times. This chain uses TRBV6-2 or TRBV6-3 with TRBJ2-2; D unresolved. V gave up 2 bases and J gave up 1 base, with 8 bases separating them. The germline V gene encodes CDR1 MNHEY and CDR2 SVGEGT. The CDR3 consists of 15 residues. In DNA form, the CDR3 reads TGTGCCAGCAGTTACGCCACATGGAACACCGGGGAGCTGTTTTTT. It is translated as CASSYATWNTGELFF.

The chain carries TRBV3-1 and TRBJ2-7; 11 bases fit TRBD2. This CDR3 comprises 16 residues. Germline V gene lookup returns CDR1 LGHDT and CDR2 YNNKEL (reference sequence). The V segment lost 1 base and the J segment 7 bases; nucleotides outside the gene matches: 9. CDR3: CASSQARASGRLEQYF. The CDR3 nucleotides are TGTGCCAGCAGCCAAGCCCGGGCTAGCGGGAGGTTGGAGCAGTACTTC.

The V gene is TRBV6-1, the J gene TRBJ1-5, with 7 bases that match TRBD1. The CDR3 consists of 16 residues. In germline, CDR1 is MNHNS, CDR2 SASEGT. The junction had 7 bases not matched to a gene; V was cut back by 5 bases and J by 0 bases. The CDR3 DNA reads as TGTGCCAGCAGTTCCCGGGGGACAGATAGCAATCAGCCCCAGCATTTT. It is translated as CASSSRGTDSNQPQHF.

This clonotype has only a few counts. The chain uses TRBV7-2 and TRBJ2-2; tentatively, D is TRBD1 or TRBD2 (6 bases each). The V gene lost 5 bases and the J gene lost 5 bases, with 21 bases spanning the gap. Germline V gene data show CDR1 as SGHTA and CDR2 as FQGNSA. This CDR3 comprises 17 residues. Here the CDR3 reads CASSPGARGAQTGELFF. CDR3 coding DNA: TGTGCCAGCAGCCCCGGTGCTAGGGGGGCGCAGACCGGGGAGCTGTTTTTT.

The V call is TRBV12-3 or TRBV12-4, the J call TRBJ2-7; 7 nucleotides agree with TRBD2. This CDR3 has 13 residues. The junction had 3 bases not matched to a gene; V was cut back by 3 bases and J by 4 bases. The CDR3 reads CASSLTGGYEQYV. The CDR3 nucleotides are TGTGCCAGCAGTTTGACGGGAGGTTACGAGCAGTACGTC.

A few counts support this clonotype. The chain recombines TRBV28 with TRBJ1-5, with D tentatively TRBD1 (6 bases). Germline CDR1 and CDR2: MDHEN and SYDVKM. There are 14 residues in the CDR3. Trimming took off 6 bases at V and 11 bases at J, with 20 bases between the two ends. The CDR3 sequence is CASRGTGLRGAQHF. Here the CDR3 DNA reads TGTGCCAGCAGGGGGACTGGCCTCAGGGGAGCCCAGCATTTT.

The rearrangement links TRBV3-1 to TRBJ2-1; the D is unclear. Germline V gives CDR1 LGHDT, CDR2 YNNKEL (reference sequence). This CDR3 is 14 amino acids long. Trimming cost V 0 bases and J 4 bases, with 7 bases left between them. The DNA for the CDR3 is TGTGCCAGCAGCCAAGAATGGCTTTACAATGAGCAGTTCTTC. It encodes CASSQEWLYNEQFF.

This clonotype has only a few counts. CDR3 coding DNA: TGTGCCAGCAGTTCTGGGGGACAGGGATTTGACGAGCAGTTCTTC. Translated: CASSSGGQGFDEQFF. The chain combines TRBV12-3 or TRBV12-4 with TRBJ2-1; 9 positions agree with TRBD1. The CDR3 runs to 15 residues. The ends lost 4 bases at V and 10 bases at J; junction bases unmatched: 11.

Only a few counts were recorded for this clonotype. V usage is TRBV20-1 and J usage is TRBJ1-3, with a possible D match to TRBD1 (6 bases). V was clipped by 3 bases and J by 0 bases, with 9 bases between them. This CDR3 region has 14 residues. The germline V gene encodes CDR1 DFQATT and CDR2 SNEGSKA (reference sequence). The DNA for the CDR3 is TGCAGTGCTAGCACAGGGCCCTCTGGAAACACCATATATTTT. As protein: CSASTGPSGNTIYF.

The chain joins TRBV9 to TRBJ2-6; tentative D call: TRBD1 (5 bases). Per germline, CDR1 SGDLS and CDR2 YYNGEE. V was shortened by 0 bases and J by 0 bases, with 10 bases between the two germline ends. The CDR3 has 17 amino acids. The CDR3 coding sequence is TGTGCCAGCAGCGTAGCTACAGGTAGCTCTGGGGCCAACGTCCTGACTTTC. Its protein product is CASSVATGSSGANVLTF.

This clonotype was observed a handful of times. The chain uses TRBV6-2 or TRBV6-3 and TRBJ2-7; no reliable D call. The V end was cut by 0 bases, the J end by 1 base, with 13 bases between. Germline assignment: CDR1 MNHEY and CDR2 SVGEGT. The CDR3 is 16 amino acids. As DNA, the CDR3 is TGTGCCAGCAGTTACTCATGGGATTGGGAATCCTACGAGCAGTACTTC. It encodes CASSYSWDWESYEQYF.